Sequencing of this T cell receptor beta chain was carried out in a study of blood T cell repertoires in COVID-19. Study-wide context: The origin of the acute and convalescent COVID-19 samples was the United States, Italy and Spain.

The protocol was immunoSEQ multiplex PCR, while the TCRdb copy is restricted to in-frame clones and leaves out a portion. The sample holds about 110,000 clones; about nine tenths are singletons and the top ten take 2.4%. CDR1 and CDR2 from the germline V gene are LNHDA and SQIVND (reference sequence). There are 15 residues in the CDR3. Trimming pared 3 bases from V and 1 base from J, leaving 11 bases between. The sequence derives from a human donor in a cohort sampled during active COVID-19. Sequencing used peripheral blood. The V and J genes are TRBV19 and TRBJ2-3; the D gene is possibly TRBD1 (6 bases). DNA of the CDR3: TGTGCCAGTAGTATCCCTCGGACAGGCACAGATACGCAGTATTTT. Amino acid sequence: CASSIPRTGTDTQYF.